A single sample is the source of the 20 T cell receptor beta chains below, sequenced in a study of blood T cell repertoires in COVID-19 (TCRdb year 2020). The receptor library was made with the immunoSEQ multiplex PCR assay. TCRdb holds this immuneACCESS table with in-frame rearrangements only. Some clones are missing; in checked studies, unresolved V genes explain under half, and the rest has no known cause. This sample lists over 95,000 clones; around nine tenths were detected once. The ten top clones hold over 6.5% of the sample. Sequencing was carried out using peripheral blood. The source of these receptors is a woman between 65 and 79 years old who had recovered from COVID-19.

The V gene is TRBV3-1 (or the pseudogene TRBV3-2), the J gene TRBJ1-6; D is perhaps TRBD1 (5 bases). Germline-derived CDR1 and CDR2 are LGHDT and YNNKEL (reference sequence). The CDR3 consists of 16 residues. Trimming removed 4 bases from V and 5 bases from J, with 15 bases in between. The CDR3 region has the DNA TGTGCCAGCAGCCCATCCTGGGGGGGAAATAATTCACCCCTCCACTTT. Translation: CASSPSWGGNNSPLHF.

The chain carries TRBV27 and TRBJ1-1; TRBD1 matches at 8 bases. Germline lookup yields CDR1 MNHEY and CDR2 SMNVEV (reference sequence). The CDR3 is 14 residues long. V dropped 3 bases and J dropped 2; count of bases not matched to a gene: 2. For the CDR3, the DNA is TGTGCCAGCAGTTTCGGACAGGGAAACACTGAAGCTTTCTTT. It codes for CASSFGQGNTEAFF.

This chain joins TRBV20-1 and TRBJ1-5; a weak D match, TRBD1 (6 bases). The V gene's germline CDR1 is DFQATT and CDR2 SNEGSKA (reference sequence). The CDR3 extends over 15 amino acids. Trimming removed 3 bases at V and 0 bases at J, with 12 bases between. The CDR3 bases are TGCAGTGCTAGTCCGGGACACCTTAGCAATCAGCCCCAGCATTTT. This sequence encodes CSASPGHLSNQPQHF.

This chain joins TRBV24-1 and TRBJ2-1, with 9 bases identical to TRBD2. V shed 5 bases and J 4 bases; nucleotides not matched to a gene: 11. The CDR3 runs to 17 residues. Germline V CDR1 and CDR2: KGHDR, SFDVKD. The CDR3 loop is CATSGIAGAPTYNEQFF. In DNA form, the CDR3 reads TGTGCCACCAGTGGCATAGCGGGAGCCCCCACATACAATGAGCAGTTCTTC.

The J gene is TRBJ2-1, the V gene TRBV28; TRBD1 agrees at 7 bases. With V trimmed by 4 bases and J by 0 bases, 6 bases remained unmatched. Germline values: CDR1 MDHEN, CDR2 SYDVKM. CDR3 length: 16 amino acids. CDR3 sequence reads: CASSSPSGGSYNEQFF. In DNA, the CDR3 is TGTGCCAGCAGTTCCCCTTCAGGGGGCTCCTACAATGAGCAGTTCTTC.

The CDR3 DNA reads as TGTGCCAGCAGCCTGGACCGGGACATAAGGCGGTCACCCCTCCACTTT. Its protein product is CASSLDRDIRRSPLHF. The chain combines TRBV7-9 with TRBJ1-6, with a weak D call TRBD1 (6 bases). The CDR3 has 16 residues. The V end was cut by 5 bases, the J end by 10 bases, with 21 bases between. Germline CDR1 SEHNR, CDR2 FQNEAQ (reference sequence).

The V gene is TRBV7-8, the J gene TRBJ2-3, with 8 bases identical to TRBD2. J was trimmed by 4 bases and V by 5 bases; bases with no gene match: 14. The CDR3 extends over 17 amino acids. CDR1 and CDR2 from the germline V gene are SGHVS and FQNEAQ. CDR3: CASSRVGAGDFADTQYF. The DNA of the CDR3 is TGTGCCAGCAGCCGAGTTGGAGCGGGAGACTTTGCAGATACGCAGTATTTT.

This chain uses TRBV7-8 with TRBJ2-1; TRBD2 matches 7 bases. CDR1 is SGHVS, CDR2 FQNEAQ, per germline. The V segment lost 2 bases and the J segment 8 bases; nucleotides outside the gene matches: 6. The CDR3 totals 14 residues. CDR3 DNA: TGTGCCAGCAGCTTACAGCGGGGATTAGATGAGCAGTTCTTC. Amino acids: CASSLQRGLDEQFF.

This clone has only one observation. This chain joins TRBV7-8 and TRBJ2-7; the D gene is possibly TRBD2 (5 bases). Trimming cost V 4 bases and J 5 bases, with 30 bases left between them. Germline-derived CDR1 and CDR2 are SGHVS and FQNEAQ. There are 19 residues in the CDR3. CDR3 nucleotides: TGTGCCAGCAGCTATATTACGGACTCCTACCGGGTATTTCTCCACGAGCAGTACTTC. It is translated as CASSYITDSYRVFLHEQYF.

The chain is built from TRBV24-1 and TRBJ2-3, with D possibly TRBD2 on 6 matching bases. The V end was cut by 1 base, the J end by 1 base, with 14 bases between. Germline loops: CDR1 KGHDR, CDR2 SFDVKD. The CDR3 consists of 17 residues. The CDR3 protein is CATSDLSIGGGTDTQYF. In DNA, the CDR3 is TGTGCCACCAGTGATTTAAGTATCGGAGGGGGCACAGATACGCAGTATTTT.

The chain combines TRBV18 with TRBJ2-5; 7 positions match TRBD2. CDR1 KGHSH and CDR2 LQKENI come from the germline V gene. Trimming cost V 3 bases and J 5 bases; bases outside gene matches: 6. The CDR3 spans 14 residues. This CDR3 reads CASSPTMGGETQYF. CDR3 in DNA: TGTGCCAGCTCACCCACCATGGGAGGGGAGACCCAGTACTTC.

This clone was counted a few times. J is TRBJ1-2 and V is TRBV5-4; 8 bases line up with TRBD1. Germline CDR1 and CDR2: SGHNT and YYREEE (reference sequence). The CDR3 has 16 amino acids. Losses at the gene ends were 4 bases for V and 3 bases for J; bases not matched to a gene: 11. CDR3 in DNA: TGTGCCAGCAGCCCCGGGACAGGTTCCCCATACTATGGCTACACCTTC. This codes for CASSPGTGSPYYGYTF.

The chain recombines TRBV7-2 with TRBJ2-7; 11 bases agree with TRBD2. Germline trimming cut 0 bases from V and 0 bases from J; bases unmatched to any gene: 4. The CDR3 spans 17 residues. Germline V gene lookup returns CDR1 SGHTA and CDR2 FQGNSA. CDR3 loop: CASSLASLAGGSYEQYF. DNA of the CDR3: TGTGCCAGCAGCTTAGCTAGTCTAGCGGGGGGCTCCTACGAGCAGTACTTC.

The CDR3 reads CASSQDAIGATDTQYF. CDR3 coding DNA: TGCGCCAGCAGCCAAGACGCTATTGGTGCCACAGATACGCAGTATTTT. The chain joins TRBV4-3 to TRBJ2-3; D is ambiguous. Germline CDR1 and CDR2: LGHNA and YSLEER. The V end was cut by 0 bases, the J end by 2 bases, with 12 bases between. The CDR3 totals 16 residues.

This sequence joins TRBV11-1 and TRBJ2-3, with D maybe TRBD2 (6 bases). Germline CDR1 is SGHAT and CDR2 is FQDESV (reference sequence). This CDR3 comprises 16 residues. V lost 5 bases and J 2 bases, leaving 17 bases between the germline ends. CDR3 sequence reads: CASSPGGGAYTDTQYF. CDR3 DNA: TGTGCCAGCAGCCCCGGCGGCGGGGCCTACACAGATACGCAGTATTTT.

V and J are TRBV18 and TRBJ2-7, with 7 bases that match TRBD2. The germline V gene has CDR1 KGHSH and CDR2 LQKENI. J lost 6 bases, V lost 2 bases, and 1 base had no gene match. The CDR3 is 12 residues long. CDR3 nucleotide sequence: TGTGCCAGCTCACCAGGGAGGGGCGAGCAGTACTTC. It codes for CASSPGRGEQYF.

The V call is TRBV7-2, the J call TRBJ2-7, with 11 bases that match TRBD2. This CDR3 contains 14 residues. Germline values: CDR1 SGHTA, CDR2 FQGNSA. V dropped 0 bases and J dropped 6; count of bases not matched to a gene: 1. CDR3 DNA: TGTGCCAGCAGCTTAGCTAGCGGGGGGGCCGAGCAGTACTTC. This codes for CASSLASGGAEQYF.

The chain carries TRBV7-2 and TRBJ1-5; D unresolved. V was clipped by 3 bases and J by 7 bases, with 13 bases between them. Germline CDR1 is SGHTA and CDR2 is FQGNSA. The CDR3 is made up of 14 amino acids. The CDR3 DNA reads as TGTGCCAGCAGCTTGAGAAGGGAGGTACAGCCCCAGCATTTT. The encoded protein is CASSLRREVQPQHF.

The chain joins TRBV5-8 to TRBJ2-2, with 10 bases matching TRBD2. CDR1 and CDR2 (germline): SGHTS, YDEGEE. J gave up 3 bases and V 4 bases, and 6 bases lay outside the gene matches. The CDR3 is 16 amino acids. The chain's CDR3 is CASSRGLAGDTGELFF. The DNA for the CDR3 is TGTGCCAGCAGCCGCGGGCTAGCGGGGGACACCGGGGAGCTGTTTTTT.

This clone was counted ten times or more. V usage is TRBV19 and J usage is TRBJ2-5; 9 bases fit TRBD1. V shed 3 bases, J shed 6 bases, and the junction held 11 bases outside the gene matches. Germline-derived CDR1 and CDR2 are LNHDA and SQIVND (reference sequence). This CDR3 region has 16 residues. The CDR3 spells CASSISLGQGMKTQYF. CDR3 nucleotide sequence: TGTGCCAGTAGTATTTCTCTAGGACAGGGGATGAAGACCCAGTACTTC.